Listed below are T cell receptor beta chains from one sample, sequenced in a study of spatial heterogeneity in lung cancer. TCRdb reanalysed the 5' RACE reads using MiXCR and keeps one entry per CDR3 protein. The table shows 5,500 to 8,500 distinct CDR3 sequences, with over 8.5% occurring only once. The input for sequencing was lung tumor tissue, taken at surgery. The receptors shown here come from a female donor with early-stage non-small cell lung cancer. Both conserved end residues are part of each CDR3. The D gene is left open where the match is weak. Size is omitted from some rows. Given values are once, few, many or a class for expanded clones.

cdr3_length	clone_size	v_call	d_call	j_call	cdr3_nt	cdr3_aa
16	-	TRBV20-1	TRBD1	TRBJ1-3	TGCAGTGCTAGAGCAATTCACAGGGGGACAGGAAACACCATATATTTT	CSARAIHRGTGNTIYF
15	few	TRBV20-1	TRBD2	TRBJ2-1	TGCAGTGCTAGACGTAGCGGGGGCCAAAACAATGAGCAGTTCTTC	CSARRSGGQNNEQFF
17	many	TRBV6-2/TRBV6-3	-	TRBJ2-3	TGTGCCAGCAGTTACTCGATGGTCGAGGCCATTGAGGATACGCAGTATTTT	CASSYSMVEAIEDTQYF
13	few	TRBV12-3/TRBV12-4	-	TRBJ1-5	TGTGCCAGCAGGTGGGACCGCGGGTCGCCCCAGCATTTT	CASRWDRGSPQHF
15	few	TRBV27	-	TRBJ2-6	TGTGCCAGCAGTTTAAGACAGTCTGGGGCCAACGTCCTGACTTTC	CASSLRQSGANVLTF
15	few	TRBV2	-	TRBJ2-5	TGTGCCAGCAGTGAAGAGGGGACGCCCCGAGAGACCCAGTACTTC	CASSEEGTPRETQYF
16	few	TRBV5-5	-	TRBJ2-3	TGTGCCAGCAGCTTGGGTCTAATGGTCGGCACAGATACGCAGTATTTT	CASSLGLMVGTDTQYF
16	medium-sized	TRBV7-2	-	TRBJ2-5	TGTGCCAGCAGCTCCCCCCTGGGGGGGCGCTGGGAGACCCAGTACTTC	CASSSPLGGRWETQYF
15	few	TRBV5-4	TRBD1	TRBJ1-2	TGTGCCAGCAGCCAGGGGCAGGGGGCGCACTATGGCTACACCTTC	CASSQGQGAHYGYTF
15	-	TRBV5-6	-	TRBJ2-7	TGTGCCAGCAGCGACAGAGGGGTCGGGTCCTACGAGCAGTACTTC	CASSDRGVGSYEQYF
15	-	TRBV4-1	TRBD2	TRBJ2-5	TGCGCCAGCAGCCACGCCGGGACTACGGTAGAGACCCAGTACTTC	CASSHAGTTVETQYF
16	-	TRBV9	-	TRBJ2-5	TGTGCCAGCAGCGTAGTAGTGGCAGGGTTTCCAGAGACCCAGTACTTC	CASSVVVAGFPETQYF
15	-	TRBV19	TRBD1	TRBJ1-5	TGTGCCAGTAGTCCACCACAGGGGGCTGGCCAGCCCCAGCATTTT	CASSPPQGAGQPQHF
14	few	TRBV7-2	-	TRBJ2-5	TGTGCCAGCAGCCAAGTAATGACTTCAGAGACCCAGTACTTC	CASSQVMTSETQYF
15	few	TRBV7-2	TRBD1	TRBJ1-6	TGTGCCAGCAGCTTAGTGGGGACAGGGGCGTCACCCCTCCACTTT	CASSLVGTGASPLHF
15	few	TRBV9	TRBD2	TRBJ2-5	TGTGCCAGCAGCGTAGATGCGGGGGGGCCAGAGACCCAGTACTTC	CASSVDAGGPETQYF
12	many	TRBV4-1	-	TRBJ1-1	TGCGCCAGCAGCCAGGTGAACACTGAAGCTTTCTTT	CASSQVNTEAFF
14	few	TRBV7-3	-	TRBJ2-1	TGTGCCAGCAGCTACGGGACTTCATCCAATGAGCAGTTCTTC	CASSYGTSSNEQFF
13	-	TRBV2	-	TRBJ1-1	TGTGCCAGCAGTGACGGTGGTGTCACTGAAGCTTTCTTT	CASSDGGVTEAFF
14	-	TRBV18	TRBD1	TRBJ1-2	TGTGCCAGCTCACCCTCCGGGACAGAATATGGCTACACCTTC	CASSPSGTEYGYTF
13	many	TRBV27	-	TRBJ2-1	TGTGCCAGCAGAAGACTGAATTACAATGAGCAGTTCTTC	CASRRLNYNEQFF
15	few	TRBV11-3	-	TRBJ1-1	TGTGCCAGCAGCTTTGAGGGAAACATGAACACTGAAGCTTTCTTT	CASSFEGNMNTEAFF
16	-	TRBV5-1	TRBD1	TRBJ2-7	TGCGCCAGCAGCTTGTTAACAGGGGGTTTTTCCTACGAGCAGTACTTC	CASSLLTGGFSYEQYF
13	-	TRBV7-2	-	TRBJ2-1	TGTGCCAGCAGCTCATCGGCCTACAATGAGCAGTTCTTC	CASSSSAYNEQFF
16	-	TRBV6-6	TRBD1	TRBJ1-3	TGTGCCAGCAGTAAAGGACAGGGGGCATTTGGAAACACCATATATTTT	CASSKGQGAFGNTIYF
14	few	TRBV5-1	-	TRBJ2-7	TGCGCCAGCAGCTTGATGACAGAAACCTACGAGCAGTACTTC	CASSLMTETYEQYF
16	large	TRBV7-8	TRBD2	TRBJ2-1	TGTGCCAGCAGCTTGTGGCTAGCGGGAGCAGACAATGAGCAGTTCTTC	CASSLWLAGADNEQFF
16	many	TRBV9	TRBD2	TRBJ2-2	TGTGCCAGCAGCTCCGGAGCGGGGGAGAACACCGGGGAGCTGTTTTTT	CASSSGAGENTGELFF
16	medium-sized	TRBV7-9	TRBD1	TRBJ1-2	TGTGCCCTAGGTTTGGGGACAGGGACGAAGAACTATGGCTACACCTTC	CALGLGTGTKNYGYTF
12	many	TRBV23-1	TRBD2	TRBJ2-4	TGCGCCAGCAGTCTGGGATTCGGGGGGAAGGCCTTC	CASSLGFGGKAF
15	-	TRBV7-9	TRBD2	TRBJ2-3	TGTGCCAGCAGCCCGACGGGACTAGCGGTCGGTACGCAGTATTTT	CASSPTGLAVGTQYF
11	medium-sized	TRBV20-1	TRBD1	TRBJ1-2	TGCAGTGCTAGAGTTAGGGGGCCTAACACCTTC	CSARVRGPNTF
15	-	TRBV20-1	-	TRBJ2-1	TGCAGTGCTAGAGCCCCCCAGGCACAGACGAGTGAGCAGTTCTTC	CSARAPQAQTSEQFF
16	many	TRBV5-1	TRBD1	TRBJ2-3	TGCGCCAGCAGCCCGGGGGACAGGCTAGTCACAGATACGCAGTATTTT	CASSPGDRLVTDTQYF
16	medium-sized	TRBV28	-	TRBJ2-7	TGTGCCAGCAGTTTCCTCGGGCAGGCAGGTTGGGACGAGCAGTACTTC	CASSFLGQAGWDEQYF
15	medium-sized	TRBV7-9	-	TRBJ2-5	TGTGCCAGCAGCCCCCCCCAAGCTGGCGGGGAGACCCAGTACTTC	CASSPPQAGGETQYF
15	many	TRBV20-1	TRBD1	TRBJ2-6	TGCAGTGCTAGGGGACAGTCCTCTGGGGCCAACGTCCTGACTTTC	CSARGQSSGANVLTF
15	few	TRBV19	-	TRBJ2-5	TGTGCCAGTAGTATAGGTGGGGGACCCCGAGAGACCCAGTACTTC	CASSIGGGPRETQYF
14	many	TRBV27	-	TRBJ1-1	TGTGCCAGCAGAACGGCAACTCTGAACACTGAAGCTTTCTTT	CASRTATLNTEAFF
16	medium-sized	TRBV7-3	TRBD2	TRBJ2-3	TGTGCCAGCAGCCCGGGGACTAGCGGGGTAACAGATACGCAGTATTTT	CASSPGTSGVTDTQYF
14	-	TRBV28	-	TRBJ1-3	TGTGCCAGCAGTGGGGGCGGCTCTGAAAACACCATATATTTT	CASSGGGSENTIYF
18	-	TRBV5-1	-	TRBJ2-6	TGCGCCAGCAGCCCAGTAGTCAGGGCCCCTCCTGGGGCCAACGTCCTGACTTTC	CASSPVVRAPPGANVLTF
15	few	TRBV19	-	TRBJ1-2	TGTGCCAGTAGTATCCCCGGGGGCGAATGGTATGGCTACACCTTC	CASSIPGGEWYGYTF
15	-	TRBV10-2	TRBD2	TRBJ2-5	TGCGCCAGCAGGACTAGCGGGGGGGCTCAAGAGACCCAGTACTTC	CASRTSGGAQETQYF
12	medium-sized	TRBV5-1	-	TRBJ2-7	TGCGCCAGCAGCTTGGAGGGGGGCGAGCAGTACTTC	CASSLEGGEQYF
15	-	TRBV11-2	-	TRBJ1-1	TGTGCCAGCAGCCTTATGGGGAGATTTCACACTGAAGCTTTCTTT	CASSLMGRFHTEAFF
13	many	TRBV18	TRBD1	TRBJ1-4	TGTGCCAGCGCCCGGGACAGGGACGAAAAACTGTTTTTT	CASARDRDEKLFF
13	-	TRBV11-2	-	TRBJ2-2	TGTGCCAGCAGCTCGACACCCGCCGGGGAGCTGTTTTTT	CASSSTPAGELFF
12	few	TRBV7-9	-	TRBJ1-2	TGTGCCACGTACGGGGGGACCGATGGCTACACCTTC	CATYGGTDGYTF
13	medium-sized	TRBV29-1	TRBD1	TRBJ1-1	TGCAGCGTGGGGACAGGGGGGAGATCTGAAGCTTTCTTT	CSVGTGGRSEAFF
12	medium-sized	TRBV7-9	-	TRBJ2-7	TGTGCCAGCAGCTCCATGGGGTACGAGCAGTACTTC	CASSSMGYEQYF
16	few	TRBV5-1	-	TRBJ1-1	TGCGCCAGCCGGGAGCTACAGGGCGAAGGGAACACTGAAGCTTTCTTT	CASRELQGEGNTEAFF
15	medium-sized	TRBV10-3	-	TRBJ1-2	TGTGCCATCCGTCGGTTTGGGGGAGGTAACTATGGCTACACCTTC	CAIRRFGGGNYGYTF
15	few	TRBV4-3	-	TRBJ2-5	TGCGCCAGCAGCCAAGAGGCCAGATTCCAAGAGACCCAGTACTTC	CASSQEARFQETQYF
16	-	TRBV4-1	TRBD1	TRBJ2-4	TGCGCCAGCAGCACTCAGGGGGCAGGAGCCAAAAACATTCAGTACTTC	CASSTQGAGAKNIQYF
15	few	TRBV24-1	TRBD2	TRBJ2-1	TGTGCCACCGGGGAGACTAGCGGCGCCTACAATGAGCAGTTCTTC	CATGETSGAYNEQFF